This T cell receptor (beta chain) was profiled in a study of shared clonotypes between healthy human individuals. Overall study context: Those who served as donors were two women and three men between the ages of 18 and 49.

A single count supports this clone. Trimming pared 2 bases from V and 0 bases from J, leaving 13 bases between. Germline V gives CDR1 LGHNA, CDR2 YSLEER. The CDR3 consists of 16 residues. Data came from immunoSEQ multiplex PCR; TCRdb stores just in-frame clones and leaves some out. This sample has roughly 2.5 million clones, with approximately 94% found just once. The sequence came from a man aged 18 to 29 in good health. Material for sequencing was naive CD4+ T cells sorted from blood. Noted subset: CD45RA+ positively selected. The chain joins TRBV4-3 to TRBJ1-1; D is unclear. The CDR3 sequence: CASSQRGSIMNTEAFF. Written as DNA, the CDR3 is TGCGCCAGCAGCCAACGGGGTAGTATTATGAACACTGAAGCTTTCTTT.